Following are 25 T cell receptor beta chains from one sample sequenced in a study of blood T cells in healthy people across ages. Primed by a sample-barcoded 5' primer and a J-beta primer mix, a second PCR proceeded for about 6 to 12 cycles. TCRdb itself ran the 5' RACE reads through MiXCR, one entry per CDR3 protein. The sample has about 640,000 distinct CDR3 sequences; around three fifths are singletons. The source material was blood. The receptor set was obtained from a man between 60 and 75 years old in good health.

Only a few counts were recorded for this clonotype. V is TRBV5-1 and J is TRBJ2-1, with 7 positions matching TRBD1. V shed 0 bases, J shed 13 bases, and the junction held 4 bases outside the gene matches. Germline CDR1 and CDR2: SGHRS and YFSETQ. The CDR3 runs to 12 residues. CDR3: CASSLGGQAQFF. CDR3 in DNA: TGCGCCAGCAGCTTGGGAGGACAGGCTCAGTTCTTC. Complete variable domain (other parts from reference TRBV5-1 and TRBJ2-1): KAGVTQTPRYLIKTRGQQVTLSCSPISGHRSVSWYQQTPGQGLQFLFEYFSETQRNKGNFPGRFSGRQFSNSRSEMNVSTLELGDSALYLCASSLGGQAQFFGPGTRLTVL.

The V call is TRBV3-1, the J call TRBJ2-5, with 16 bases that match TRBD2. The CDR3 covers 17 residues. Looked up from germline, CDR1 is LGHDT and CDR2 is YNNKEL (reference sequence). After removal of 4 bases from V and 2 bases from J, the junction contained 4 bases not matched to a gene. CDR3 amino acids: CASSPGLAGGSQETQYF. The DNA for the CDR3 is TGTGCCAGCAGCCCGGGACTAGCGGGGGGGTCACAAGAGACCCAGTACTTC.

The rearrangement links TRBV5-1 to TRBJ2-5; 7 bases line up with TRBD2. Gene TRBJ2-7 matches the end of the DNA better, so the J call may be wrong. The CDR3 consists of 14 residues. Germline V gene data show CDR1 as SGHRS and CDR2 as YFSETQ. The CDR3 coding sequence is TGCGCCAGCAGCTTGGTTTGGGGGGGGAACGAGCAGTACTTC. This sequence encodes CASSLVWGGNEQYF.

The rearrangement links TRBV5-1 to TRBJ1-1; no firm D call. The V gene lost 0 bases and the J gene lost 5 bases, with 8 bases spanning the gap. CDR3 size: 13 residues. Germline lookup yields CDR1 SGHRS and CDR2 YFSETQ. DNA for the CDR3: TGCGCCAGCAGCTTGGAGATGGGTACTGAAGCTTTCTTT. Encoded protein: CASSLEMGTEAFF.

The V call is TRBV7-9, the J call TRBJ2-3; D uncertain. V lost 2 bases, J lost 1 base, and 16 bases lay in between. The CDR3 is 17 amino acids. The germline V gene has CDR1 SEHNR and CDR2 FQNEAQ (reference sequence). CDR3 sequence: CASSLWLSGAGTDTQYF. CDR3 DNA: TGTGCCAGCAGCTTATGGTTGTCCGGCGCCGGCACAGATACGCAGTATTTT.

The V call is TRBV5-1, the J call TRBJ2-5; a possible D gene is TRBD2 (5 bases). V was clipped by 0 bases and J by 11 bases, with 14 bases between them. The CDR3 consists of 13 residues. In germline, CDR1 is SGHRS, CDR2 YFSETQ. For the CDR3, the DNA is TGCGCCAGCAGCTTGGAGGCGGCCGGGGAGCAGTACTTC. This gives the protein CASSLEAAGEQYF.

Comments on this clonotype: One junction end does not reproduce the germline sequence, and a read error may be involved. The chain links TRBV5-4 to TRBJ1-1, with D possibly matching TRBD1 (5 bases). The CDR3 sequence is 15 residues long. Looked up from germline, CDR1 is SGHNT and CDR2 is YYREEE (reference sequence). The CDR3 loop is CASSTPGRGNTEAFF. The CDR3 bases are TGTGCCAGCAGCACTCCGGGACGGGGGAACACCGAAGCTTTCTTT.

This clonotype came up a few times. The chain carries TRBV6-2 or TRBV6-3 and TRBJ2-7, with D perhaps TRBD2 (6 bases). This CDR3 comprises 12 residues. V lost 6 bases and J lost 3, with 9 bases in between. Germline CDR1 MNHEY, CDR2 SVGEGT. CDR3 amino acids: CASSPGLYEQYF. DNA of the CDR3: TGTGCCAGCAGCCCGGGACTCTACGAGCAGTACTTC.

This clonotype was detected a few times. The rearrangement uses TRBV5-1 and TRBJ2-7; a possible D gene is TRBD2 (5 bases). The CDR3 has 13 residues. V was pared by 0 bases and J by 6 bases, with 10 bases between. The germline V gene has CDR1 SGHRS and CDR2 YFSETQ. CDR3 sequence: CASSLGVGGEQYF. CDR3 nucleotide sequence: TGCGCCAGCAGCTTGGGGGTAGGAGGCGAGCAGTACTTC.

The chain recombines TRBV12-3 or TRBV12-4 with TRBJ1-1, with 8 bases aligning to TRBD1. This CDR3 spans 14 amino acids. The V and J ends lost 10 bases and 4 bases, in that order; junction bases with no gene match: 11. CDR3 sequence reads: CANLGGQGGTEAFF. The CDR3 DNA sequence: TGTGCCAATCTTGGCGGACAGGGAGGCACTGAAGCTTTCTTT.

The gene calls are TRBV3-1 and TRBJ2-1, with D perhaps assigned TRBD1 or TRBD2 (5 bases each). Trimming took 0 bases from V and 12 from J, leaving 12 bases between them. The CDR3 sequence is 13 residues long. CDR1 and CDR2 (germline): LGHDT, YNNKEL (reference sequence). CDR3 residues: CASSQDSRGVQFF. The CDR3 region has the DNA TGTGCCAGCAGCCAAGACTCCCGAGGGGTGCAGTTCTTC.

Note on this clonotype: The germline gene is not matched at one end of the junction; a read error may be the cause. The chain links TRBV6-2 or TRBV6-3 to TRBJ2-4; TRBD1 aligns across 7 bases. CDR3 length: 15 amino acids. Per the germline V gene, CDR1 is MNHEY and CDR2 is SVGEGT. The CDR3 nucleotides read TGTGCCGGCAGTTACAACAGGGGAGTCTACAATGAGCAGTACTTC. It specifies CAGSYNRGVYNEQYF.

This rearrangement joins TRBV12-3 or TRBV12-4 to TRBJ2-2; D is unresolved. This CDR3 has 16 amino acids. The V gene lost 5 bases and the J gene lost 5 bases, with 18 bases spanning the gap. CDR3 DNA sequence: TGTGCCAGCAGTCTCCGACTCGGCCAAGGTACCGGGGAGCTGTTTTTT. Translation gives CASSLRLGQGTGELFF.

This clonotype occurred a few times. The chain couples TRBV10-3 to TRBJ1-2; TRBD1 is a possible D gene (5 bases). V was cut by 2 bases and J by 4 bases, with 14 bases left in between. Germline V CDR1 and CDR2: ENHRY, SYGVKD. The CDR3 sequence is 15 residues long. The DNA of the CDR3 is TGTGCCATCAGTGAGATAGGGGCGATGATCTATGGCTACACCTTC. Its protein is CAISEIGAMIYGYTF.

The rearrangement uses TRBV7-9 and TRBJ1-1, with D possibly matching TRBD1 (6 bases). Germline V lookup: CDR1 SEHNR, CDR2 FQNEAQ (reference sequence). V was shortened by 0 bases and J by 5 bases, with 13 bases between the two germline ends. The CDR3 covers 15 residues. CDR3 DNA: TGTGCCAGCAGCTTAGCGGTAGGGGGTGAAACTGAAGCTTTCTTT. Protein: CASSLAVGGETEAFF.

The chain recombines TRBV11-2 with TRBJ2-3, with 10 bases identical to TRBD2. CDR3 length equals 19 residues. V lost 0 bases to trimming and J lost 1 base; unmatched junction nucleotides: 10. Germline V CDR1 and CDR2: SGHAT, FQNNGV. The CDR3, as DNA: TGTGCCAGCAGCTTAGAGAGTAGCGGGGGGTCCTGGGGCACAGATACGCAGTATTTT. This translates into CASSLESSGGSWGTDTQYF. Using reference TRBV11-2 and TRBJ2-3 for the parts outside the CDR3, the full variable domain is EAGVAQSPRYKIIEKRQSVAFWCNPISGHATLYWYQQILGQGPKLLIQFQNNGVVDDSQLPKDRFSAERLKGVDSTLKIQPAKLEDSAVYLCASSLESSGGSWGTDTQYFGPGTRLTVL.

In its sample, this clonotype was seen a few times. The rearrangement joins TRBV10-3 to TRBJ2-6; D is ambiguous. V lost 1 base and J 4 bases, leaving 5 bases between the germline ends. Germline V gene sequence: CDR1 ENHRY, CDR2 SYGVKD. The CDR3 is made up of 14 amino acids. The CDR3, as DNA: TGTGCCATCAGTGAGTTGTGGGGGGCCAACGTCCTGACTTTC. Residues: CAISELWGANVLTF.

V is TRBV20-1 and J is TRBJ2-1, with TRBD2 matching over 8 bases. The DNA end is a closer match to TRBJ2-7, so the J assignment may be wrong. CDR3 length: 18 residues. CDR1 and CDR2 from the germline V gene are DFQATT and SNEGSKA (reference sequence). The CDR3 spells CSASSGGGPISSYNEQYF. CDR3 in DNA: TGCAGTGCTAGCTCGGGGGGGGGTCCCATAAGCTCCTACAATGAGCAGTACTTC.

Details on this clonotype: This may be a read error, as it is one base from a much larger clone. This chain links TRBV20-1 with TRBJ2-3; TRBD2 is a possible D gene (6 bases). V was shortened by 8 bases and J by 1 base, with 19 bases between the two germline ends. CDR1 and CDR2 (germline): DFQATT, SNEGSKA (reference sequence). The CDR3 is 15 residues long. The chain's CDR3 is CSKVGVGGGTDTQYF. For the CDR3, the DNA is TGCAGTAAAGTGGGAGTCGGGGGTGGCACAGATACGCAGTATTTT.

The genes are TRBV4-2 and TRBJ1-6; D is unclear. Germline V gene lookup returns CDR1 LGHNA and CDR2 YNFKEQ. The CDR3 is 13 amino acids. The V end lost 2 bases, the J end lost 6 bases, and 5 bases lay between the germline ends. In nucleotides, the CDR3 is TGTGCCAGCAGCCAACGTATTAATTCACCCCTCCACTTT. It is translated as CASSQRINSPLHF.

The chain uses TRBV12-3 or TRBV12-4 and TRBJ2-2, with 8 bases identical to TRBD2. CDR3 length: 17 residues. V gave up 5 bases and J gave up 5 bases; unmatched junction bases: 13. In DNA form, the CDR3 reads TGTGCCAGCAGTCCCCCCGGTGGGACTAGTCTAACCGGGGAGCTGTTTTTT. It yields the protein CASSPPGGTSLTGELFF.

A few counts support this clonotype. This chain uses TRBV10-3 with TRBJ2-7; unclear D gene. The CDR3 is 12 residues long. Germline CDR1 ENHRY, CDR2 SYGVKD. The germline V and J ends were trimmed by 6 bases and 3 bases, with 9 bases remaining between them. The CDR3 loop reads CAIRSGSYEQYF. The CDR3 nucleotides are TGTGCCATCAGGTCTGGCAGCTACGAGCAGTACTTC.

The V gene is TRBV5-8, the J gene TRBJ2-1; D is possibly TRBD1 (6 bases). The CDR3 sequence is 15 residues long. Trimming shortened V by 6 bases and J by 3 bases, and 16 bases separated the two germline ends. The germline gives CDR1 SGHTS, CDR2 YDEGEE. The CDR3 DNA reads TGTGCCAGCAACGACCGGGACATCCTCTACAATGAGCAGTTCTTC. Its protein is CASNDRDILYNEQFF.

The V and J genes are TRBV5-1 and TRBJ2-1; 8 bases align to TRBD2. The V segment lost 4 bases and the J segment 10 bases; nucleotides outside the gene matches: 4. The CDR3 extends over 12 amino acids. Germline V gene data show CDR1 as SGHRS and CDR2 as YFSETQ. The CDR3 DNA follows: TGCGCCAGCAGCGAGATAGCGGGGGAGCAGTTCTTC. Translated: CASSEIAGEQFF.

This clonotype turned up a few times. The CDR3 DNA is TGTGCCAGCAGTTTGAGGGACAGTGAAAAACTGTTTTTT. Translation: CASSLRDSEKLFF. The chain carries TRBV27 and TRBJ1-4; 7 bases agree with TRBD1. Germline trimming cut 3 bases from V and 7 bases from J; bases unmatched to any gene: 2. The CDR3 extends over 13 amino acids. Per the germline V gene, CDR1 is MNHEY and CDR2 is SMNVEV (reference sequence).